The next 25 T cell receptor beta chains were all read from a single sample in a study of blood T cell repertoires in COVID-19. Some clones are missing from TCRdb's copy, which holds only in-frame ones; the method was immunoSEQ multiplex PCR. Counted here are about 90,000 clones, roughly 90% occurring once; the ten biggest clones make up 2.5% to 3.5%. The sequenced sample was peripheral blood. Source of these receptors: a man aged 50 to 59 with COVID-19, enrolled during active disease.

The V and J genes are TRBV2 and TRBJ2-7; D is uncertain. Per the germline V gene, CDR1 is SNHLY and CDR2 is FYNNEI. The CDR3 loop spans 13 amino acids. V lost 5 bases to trimming and J lost 4 bases, with 12 bases between them. In DNA, the CDR3 is TGTGCCAGCAGTACCAGTAATATGTACGAGCAGTACTTC. This gives the protein CASSTSNMYEQYF.

This chain joins TRBV6-6 and TRBJ2-7, with TRBD1 matching over 10 bases. With V trimmed by 4 bases and J by 3 bases, 9 bases remained unmatched. The CDR3 is 16 amino acids. The germline gives CDR1 MNHNY, CDR2 SVGAGI (reference sequence). The CDR3 loop reads CASSSPWDRGVYEQYF. The DNA of the CDR3 is TGTGCCAGCAGTTCCCCTTGGGACAGGGGAGTCTACGAGCAGTACTTC.

This sequence joins TRBV7-9 and TRBJ1-4, with TRBD1 matching 9 bases. V trimming: 7 bases; J trimming: 8 bases; junction bases outside the gene matches: 5. CDR1 is SEHNR and CDR2 is FQNEAQ in the germline V gene (reference sequence). This CDR3 has 13 residues. CDR3 amino acids: CASTSTGGEKLFF. In DNA, the CDR3 is TGTGCCAGCACTTCGACAGGGGGAGAAAAACTGTTTTTT.

The CDR3 is CASSLLTSRGWTGNTIYF. CDR3 bases: TGTGCCAGCAGCTTACTGACATCTCGAGGGTGGACTGGAAACACCATATATTTT. This rearrangement joins TRBV7-6 to TRBJ1-3; no reliable D call. This CDR3 is 18 amino acids long. V lost 2 bases, J lost 2 bases, and 19 bases lay in between. Per the germline V gene, CDR1 is SGHVS and CDR2 is FNYEAQ.

The chain joins TRBV3-1 (or the pseudogene TRBV3-2) to TRBJ2-2; tentative D call: TRBD1 (6 bases). In germline, CDR1 is LGHDT, CDR2 YNNKEL (reference sequence). V lost 4 bases and J 7 bases, leaving 10 bases between the germline ends. The CDR3 covers 13 residues. CDR3 protein: CASSRQVVGELFF. CDR3 coding DNA: TGTGCCAGCAGCCGACAGGTGGTCGGGGAGCTGTTTTTT.

The chain links TRBV5-1 to TRBJ1-2, with a weak D call TRBD1 (5 bases). The CDR3 is 13 residues long. The germline gives CDR1 SGHRS, CDR2 YFSETQ. V lost 4 bases and J 5 bases, leaving 12 bases between the germline ends. CDR3 protein: CASSMTERYGYTF. The CDR3, as DNA: TGCGCCAGCAGCATGACAGAGCGATATGGCTACACCTTC.

J is TRBJ1-3 and V is TRBV2; TRBD1 matches 7 bases. CDR3 length: 15 residues. Germline V gives CDR1 SNHLY, CDR2 FYNNEI. The junction had 7 bases not matched to a gene; V was cut back by 3 bases and J by 5 bases. The CDR3 sequence: CASSDPGTARNTIYF. In DNA form, the CDR3 reads TGTGCCAGCAGTGATCCAGGGACAGCAAGAAACACCATATATTTT.

This clone is a singleton in its sample. The chain uses TRBV19 and TRBJ1-6, with TRBD1 as a possible D gene (6 bases). This CDR3 is 15 amino acids long. Germline-derived CDR1 and CDR2 are LNHDA and SQIVND (reference sequence). Deletions cut 7 bases from V and 5 bases from J, with 15 bases between. CDR3 sequence: CASIQRTEDNSPLHF. The CDR3 nucleotides read TGTGCCAGTATACAAAGGACAGAGGATAATTCACCCCTCCACTTT.

This rearrangement joins TRBV5-1 to TRBJ1-1, with 9 bases identical to TRBD1. Looked up from germline, CDR1 is SGHRS and CDR2 is YFSETQ. The CDR3 is made up of 14 amino acids. V lost 4 bases and J lost 7; bases outside the gene matches: 8. CDR3 nucleotide sequence: TGCGCCAGCAGCACGGGGGACAGGGCCCTTGAAGCTTTCTTT. Its translation: CASSTGDRALEAFF.

The gene calls are TRBV3-1 (or the pseudogene TRBV3-2) and TRBJ2-1; 8 bases line up with TRBD2. The CDR3 loop spans 15 amino acids. Trimming removed 1 base from V and 4 bases from J; junction bases left unmatched: 3. Germline V CDR1 and CDR2: LGHDT, YNNKEL (reference sequence). CDR3 in DNA: TGTGCCAGCAGCCAAGCTAGCGGGCCTTACAATGAGCAGTTCTTC. Its translation: CASSQASGPYNEQFF.

The V call is TRBV5-4, the J call TRBJ1-1; TRBD1 aligns across 7 bases. The length of the CDR3 is 15 residues. Germline V gene data show CDR1 as SGHNT and CDR2 as YYREEE (reference sequence). Trimming at V came to 4 bases and at J to 2 bases, leaving 8 bases not matched to a gene. CDR3 in amino acids: CASSRGTDLNTEAFF. The CDR3 bases are TGTGCCAGCAGCCGGGGGACAGACTTAAACACTGAAGCTTTCTTT.

This chain joins TRBV28 and TRBJ2-7; TRBD1 matches 7 bases. J lost 5 bases, V lost 4 bases, and 8 bases had no gene match. Looked up from germline, CDR1 is MDHEN and CDR2 is SYDVKM. The CDR3 loop spans 14 amino acids. Here the CDR3 DNA reads TGTGCCAGCAGTTCCCCAGGGGGAATTGACGAGCAGTACTTC. Amino acids: CASSSPGGIDEQYF. Full variable domain (outside the CDR3, taken from reference TRBV28 and TRBJ2-7): DVKVTQSSRYLVKRTGEKVFLECVQDMDHENMFWYRQDPGLGLRLIYFSYDVKMKEKGDIPEGYSVSREKKERFSLILESASTNQTSMYLCASSSPGGIDEQYFGPGTRLTVT.

In its sample, this clone was seen once. Other DNA sequences of this sample code for an identical CDR3. The chain carries TRBV4-1 and TRBJ2-7, with D perhaps matching TRBD2 (5 bases). Looked up from germline, CDR1 is MGHRA and CDR2 is YSYEKL. The CDR3 contains 13 residues. V shed 0 bases and J shed 3 bases, with 6 bases lying between them. In nucleotides, the CDR3 is TGCGCCAGCAGCCAAGATCGGGGCTACGAGCAGTACTTC. Encoded protein: CASSQDRGYEQYF.

V is TRBV9 and J is TRBJ1-2, with D tentatively TRBD1 (5 bases). V dropped 0 bases and J dropped 1 base, with 13 bases sitting between them. The CDR3 spans 16 residues. Germline values: CDR1 SGDLS, CDR2 YYNGEE. CDR3 protein: CASSVDRAGLNYGYTF. CDR3 nucleotide sequence: TGTGCCAGCAGCGTAGACCGGGCAGGGCTTAACTATGGCTACACCTTC. Looking up the rest from reference TRBV9 and TRBJ1-2 gives the full variable domain: DSGVTQTPKHLITATGQRVTLRCSPRSGDLSVYWYQQSLDQGLQFLIQYYNGEERAKGNILERFSAQQFPDLHSELNLSSLELGDSALYFCASSVDRAGLNYGYTFGSGTRLTVV.

The J gene is TRBJ1-5, the V gene TRBV19; D not certain. Between the trimmed V and J ends, which lost 1 base and 11 bases, there was a span of 18 bases. CDR3 length equals 15 residues. Germline V lookup: CDR1 LNHDA, CDR2 SQIVND (reference sequence). CDR3 amino acids: CASSIAWALISAQHF. The CDR3 bases are TGTGCCAGTAGTATAGCTTGGGCCCTCATAAGTGCCCAGCATTTT.

The rearrangement links TRBV5-4 to TRBJ1-5; TRBD1 matches at 8 bases. J gave up 6 bases and V 4 bases, and 3 bases lay outside the gene matches. CDR1 and CDR2 (germline): SGHNT, YYREEE (reference sequence). The CDR3 consists of 13 residues. In DNA form, the CDR3 reads TGTGCCAGCAGCCGACAGGGGACTCAGCCCCAGCATTTT. It yields the protein CASSRQGTQPQHF. Drawing the rest from reference TRBV5-4 and TRBJ1-5, the complete variable domain is ETGVTQSPTHLIKTRGQQVTLRCSSQSGHNTVSWYQQALGQGPQFIFQYYREEENGRGNFPPRFSGLQFPNYSSELNVNALELDDSALYLCASSRQGTQPQHFGDGTRLSIL.

This clone has more than one count but fewer than ten. This sequence joins TRBV7-2 and TRBJ1-2; D might be TRBD1 (6 bases). Trimming cost V 0 bases and J 4 bases, with 9 bases left between them. The germline V gene has CDR1 SGHTA and CDR2 FQGNSA. This CDR3 is built from 14 residues. This chain's CDR3 is CASSLAGDIYGYTF. DNA for the CDR3: TGTGCCAGCAGCTTAGCAGGGGACATCTATGGCTACACCTTC. Full variable domain (missing parts from reference TRBV7-2 and TRBJ1-2): GAGVSQSPSNKVTEKGKDVELRCDPISGHTALYWYRQSLGQGLEFLIYFQGNSAPDKSGLPSDRFSAERTGGSVSTLTIQRTQQEDSAVYLCASSLAGDIYGYTFGSGTRLTVV.

The V and J genes are TRBV5-4 and TRBJ2-6, with 8 bases lining up with TRBD1. Germline values: CDR1 SGHNT, CDR2 YYREEE (reference sequence). V gave up 4 bases and J gave up 3 bases; unmatched junction bases: 6. The CDR3 has 16 amino acids. CDR3 DNA: TGTGCCAGCAGCGTTAAGACAGGGGATGGGGCCAACGTCCTGACTTTC. It translates to CASSVKTGDGANVLTF.

The chain combines TRBV6-6 with TRBJ1-6, with 7 bases lining up with TRBD1. Germline CDR1 and CDR2: MNHNY and SVGAGI (reference sequence). V was clipped by 6 bases and J by 8 bases; unmatched bases: 10. This CDR3 contains 15 residues. The CDR3 bases are TGTGCCAGCAGCGCTTACAGGGACAGTGATTCACCCCTCCACTTT. It translates to CASSAYRDSDSPLHF.

The V gene is TRBV12-3 or TRBV12-4, the J gene TRBJ1-1, with D perhaps matching TRBD1 (5 bases). The CDR3 sequence is 13 residues long. V was trimmed by 5 bases and J by 0 bases, leaving 7 bases between them. In nucleotides, the CDR3 is TGTGCCAGCAGTATCAGGGTGAACACTGAAGCTTTCTTT. Its translation: CASSIRVNTEAFF.

The CDR3 coding sequence is TGCGCCAGCAGTGATCTGGACAGGAGATATCAGCCCCAGCATTTT. As protein: CASSDLDRRYQPQHF. V is TRBV10-2 and J is TRBJ1-5; 7 nucleotides match TRBD1. CDR3 size: 15 residues. After removal of 3 bases from V and 5 bases from J, the junction contained 7 bases not matched to a gene. Germline lookup yields CDR1 WSHSY and CDR2 SAAADI.

J is TRBJ1-3 and V is TRBV5-8, with a tentative D call TRBD1 (5 bases). This CDR3 has 17 amino acids. V lost 4 bases, J lost 1 base, and 18 bases lay in between. In germline, CDR1 is SGHTS, CDR2 YDEGEE. CDR3 amino acids: CASSRRGDLISGNTIYF. In DNA, the CDR3 is TGTGCCAGCAGCCGACGGGGGGACTTGATATCTGGAAACACCATATATTTT.

V gene TRBV20-1 combines with J gene TRBJ2-7; a weak D match, TRBD2 (6 bases). CDR1 is DFQATT, CDR2 SNEGSKA, per germline (reference sequence). The CDR3 length is 15 residues. V was shortened by 3 bases and J by 2 bases, with 17 bases between the two germline ends. For the CDR3, the DNA is TGCAGTGCTAGTGAAGGTGGGGGGTTCACCTACGAGCAGTACTTC. This sequence encodes CSASEGGGFTYEQYF.

This clone occurred once. J is TRBJ1-5 and V is TRBV7-8; D remains ambiguous. Germline V gene sequence: CDR1 SGHVS, CDR2 FQNEAQ. The germline V and J ends were trimmed by 1 base and 3 bases, with 10 bases remaining between them. The CDR3 has 15 residues. As DNA, the CDR3 is TGTGCCAGCAGCTTAGAGCACGGGGTCAATCAGCCCCAGCATTTT. Translation gives CASSLEHGVNQPQHF.

The chain recombines TRBV4-3 with TRBJ1-4; D possibly corresponds to TRBD1 (6 bases). V was trimmed by 2 bases and J by 5 bases, leaving 9 bases between them. Germline V gene lookup returns CDR1 LGHNA and CDR2 YSLEER. The CDR3 length is 14 residues. CDR3 residues: CASSQTGSNEKLFF. The CDR3 DNA is TGCGCCAGCAGCCAAACAGGGTCAAATGAAAAACTGTTTTTT.